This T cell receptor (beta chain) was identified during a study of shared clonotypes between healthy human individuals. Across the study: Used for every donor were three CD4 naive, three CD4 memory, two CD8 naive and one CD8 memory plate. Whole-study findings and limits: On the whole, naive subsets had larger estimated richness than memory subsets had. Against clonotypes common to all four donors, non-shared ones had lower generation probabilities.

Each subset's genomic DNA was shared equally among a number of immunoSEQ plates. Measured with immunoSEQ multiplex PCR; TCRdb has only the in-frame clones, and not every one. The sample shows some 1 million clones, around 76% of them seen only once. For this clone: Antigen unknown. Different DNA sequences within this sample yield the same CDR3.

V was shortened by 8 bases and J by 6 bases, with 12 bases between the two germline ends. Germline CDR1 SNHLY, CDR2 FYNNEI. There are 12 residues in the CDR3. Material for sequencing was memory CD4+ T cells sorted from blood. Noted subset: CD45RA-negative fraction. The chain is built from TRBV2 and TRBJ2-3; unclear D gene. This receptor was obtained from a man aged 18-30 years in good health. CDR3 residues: CASAVNGDTQYF. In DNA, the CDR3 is TGTGCCAGCGCCGTTAACGGCGATACGCAGTATTTT.